The 18 T cell receptor beta chains below were found in one sample sequenced in a study of blood T cells in healthy people across ages (dated by TCRdb to the mid-2010s). The library was produced with 5' RACE. Sequencing was performed on an Illumina HiSeq 2500. The second PCR ran for about 6 to 12 cycles and used a J-beta primer mix along with a sample-barcoded 5' primer. TCRdb reanalyzed the raw reads on its own, using fastp at Q25 for trimming and MiXCR for clone calling, and kept in-frame beta chains. Rows are unified per CDR3 protein, each entry keeping the most common DNA and genes. The table for this sample lists 1.5 million to 2 million distinct CDR3 sequences; approximately 50% of them were counted only once. Approximately 2% of the sample lies in the top ten. The sample comprised blood. These receptors originate from a woman between 35 and 50 years old in good health.

Worth noting for this clonotype: A single base separates this from a much larger clone, so it may be a read error. The V call is TRBV6-6, the J call TRBJ2-5; no clear D. Per germline, CDR1 MNHNY and CDR2 SVGAGI (reference sequence). Trimming pared 4 bases from V and 9 bases from J, leaving 9 bases between. The CDR3 length is 11 residues. CDR3 DNA sequence: TGTGCCAGCAGTTTACCGAAGGCCCAGTACTTC. This codes for CASSLPKAQYF.

The chain carries TRBV4-2 and TRBJ2-3, with 10 bases lining up with TRBD1. Germline V lookup: CDR1 LGHNA, CDR2 YNFKEQ. The CDR3 length is 15 residues. Trimming removed 4 bases from V and 4 bases from J; junction bases left unmatched: 5. Here the CDR3 DNA reads TGTGCCAGCAGCCCCGACAGGGGGCGCCCAGATACGCAGTATTTT. Protein: CASSPDRGRPDTQYF.

V and J are TRBV20-1 and TRBJ2-5; D perhaps matches TRBD2 (5 bases). The germline V gene has CDR1 DFQATT and CDR2 SNEGSKA (reference sequence). V lost 2 bases and J 0 bases, leaving 16 bases between the germline ends. This CDR3 has 16 amino acids. The CDR3 region is CSARSMAGGYQETQYF. The CDR3, as DNA: TGCAGTGCTAGATCGATGGCGGGCGGGTACCAAGAGACCCAGTACTTC.

The V gene is TRBV11-2, the J gene TRBJ2-3; no clear D gene. The V end lost 6 bases, the J end lost 2 bases, and 18 bases lay between the germline ends. The germline V gene encodes CDR1 SGHAT and CDR2 FQNNGV. CDR3 length: 16 amino acids. CDR3 region: CASRSLAAENTDTQYF. In DNA form, the CDR3 reads TGTGCCAGCAGGTCCCTGGCGGCGGAAAACACAGATACGCAGTATTTT.

This rearrangement joins TRBV27 to TRBJ2-3; TRBD1 aligns across 8 bases. The V segment lost 6 bases and the J segment 5 bases; nucleotides outside the gene matches: 16. This CDR3 spans 17 amino acids. Germline CDR1 reads MNHEY; CDR2 reads SMNVEV (reference sequence). The DNA for the CDR3 is TGTGCCAGCAGGTTTGGTCGGGACAGGAGGGGTGTAGATACGCAGTATTTT. It encodes CASRFGRDRRGVDTQYF.

The V call is TRBV20-1, the J call TRBJ2-7; 7 bases match TRBD1. Germline V gives CDR1 DFQATT, CDR2 SNEGSKA (reference sequence). The CDR3 spans 14 residues. With 6 bases clipped from V and 0 bases from J, the junction kept 8 bases outside the gene matches. The CDR3 is CSARSGTVSYEQYF. The CDR3 DNA reads as TGCAGTGCAAGATCCGGGACAGTCTCCTACGAGCAGTACTTC.

Concerning this clonotype itself: One end of the junction does not line up with germline, which may come from a read error. The chain uses TRBV7-9 and TRBJ2-5, with D perhaps TRBD1 (6 bases). The CDR3 is 14 residues long. Germline values: CDR1 SEHNR, CDR2 FQNEAQ (reference sequence). CDR3: CASRRDMRPEAQYF. In DNA form, the CDR3 reads TGTGCCAGCAGGAGGGACATGCGGCCAGAGGCCCAGTACTTC.

This clonotype was observed a few times. The chain carries TRBV20-1 and TRBJ2-5; D may be TRBD1 or TRBD2 (5 bases each). The V gene lost 5 bases and the J gene lost 4 bases, with 17 bases spanning the gap. Looked up from germline, CDR1 is DFQATT and CDR2 is SNEGSKA (reference sequence). The CDR3 contains 14 residues. CDR3 DNA sequence: TGCAGTGCTTTGGCAGGGAGTGGGGGAGAGACCCAGTACTTC. Protein: CSALAGSGGETQYF.

This clonotype was seen more than once but under ten times. This chain joins TRBV4-3 and TRBJ2-7; 12 bases agree with TRBD1. Germline CDR1 and CDR2: LGHNA and YSLEER. J lost 3 bases, V lost 1 base, and 4 bases had no gene match. There are 16 residues in the CDR3. CDR3 loop: CASSQGGTGGFYEQYF. As DNA, the CDR3 is TGCGCCAGCAGCCAAGGGGGGACAGGGGGCTTCTACGAGCAGTACTTC.

The chain links TRBV20-1 to TRBJ2-5; maybe TRBD2 (5 bases). Looked up from germline, CDR1 is DFQATT and CDR2 is SNEGSKA (reference sequence). Between the trimmed V and J ends, which lost 5 bases and 5 bases, there was a span of 15 bases. This CDR3 is 13 amino acids long. The CDR3 coding sequence is TGCAGTGCTCATCGGGGTTTCAAGGAGACCCAGTACTTC. It encodes CSAHRGFKETQYF.

The rearrangement uses TRBV20-1 and TRBJ1-4; a weak D match, TRBD1 (5 bases). Trimming shortened V by 3 bases and J by 6 bases, and 11 bases separated the two germline ends. The CDR3 is made up of 13 amino acids. In germline, CDR1 is DFQATT, CDR2 SNEGSKA (reference sequence). CDR3 sequence reads: CSARPRGDEKLFF. CDR3 coding DNA: TGCAGTGCTAGGCCAAGGGGTGATGAAAAACTGTTTTTT.

This clonotype showed up just a few times. The chain is built from TRBV4-1 and TRBJ1-2; D is undetermined. CDR1 is MGHRA, CDR2 YSYEKL, per germline. Trimming stripped 4 bases from V and 8 bases from J, with 14 bases between. The CDR3 extends over 13 amino acids. The CDR3 loop is CASSPLGLYGYTF. The CDR3 nucleotides are TGCGCCAGCAGCCCACTTGGTCTCTACGGCTACACCTTC.

This chain joins TRBV6-5 and TRBJ1-3; no firm D call. CDR1 MNHEY and CDR2 SVGAGI come from the germline V gene. V was shortened by 8 bases and J by 1 base, with 12 bases between the two germline ends. This CDR3 spans 14 amino acids. This CDR3 reads CASVPAGSGNTIYF. In nucleotides, the CDR3 is TGTGCCAGCGTCCCGGCGGGGTCTGGAAACACCATATATTTT.

This clonotype was seen a handful of times. The V gene is TRBV7-2, the J gene TRBJ2-7; the D is unclear. Germline lookup yields CDR1 SGHTA and CDR2 FQGNSA. This CDR3 is 14 amino acids long. V dropped 5 bases and J dropped 2 bases, with 13 bases sitting between them. The DNA for the CDR3 is TGTGCCAGCAGCCCCTTCTTGGTTGCCTACGAGCAGTACTTC. Translation: CASSPFLVAYEQYF.

The chain employs TRBV6-5 and TRBJ1-2; 9 bases fit TRBD1. Germline CDR1 reads MNHEY; CDR2 reads SVGAGI. Trimming cost V 6 bases and J 7 bases; bases outside gene matches: 12. This CDR3 region has 15 residues. The CDR3 is CASRDRGLGSSGYTF. CDR3 bases: TGTGCCAGCAGGGACAGGGGCTTGGGCTCCTCTGGCTACACCTTC.

The chain joins TRBV7-2 to TRBJ2-3; 7 nucleotides match TRBD2. The CDR3 consists of 16 residues. Trimming took 4 bases from V and 5 from J; bases not matched to a gene: 12. The germline CDR1 and CDR2 sequences are SGHTA and FQGNSA. Here the CDR3 DNA reads TGTGCCAGCAGCTCCGTGGGGGGGAGAAGGAAAGATACGCAGTATTTT. This gives the protein CASSSVGGRRKDTQYF.

V is TRBV13 and J is TRBJ1-1; the D gene is possibly TRBD1 (5 bases). The CDR3 contains 15 residues. Germline lookup yields CDR1 PRHDT and CDR2 FYEKMQ (reference sequence). V lost 5 bases and J 1 base, leaving 14 bases between the germline ends. CDR3: CASSPWRDPNTEAFF. The CDR3 DNA reads TGTGCCAGCAGCCCCTGGAGGGACCCGAACACTGAAGCTTTCTTT.

The chain employs TRBV29-1 and TRBJ1-1; 7 bases are shared with TRBD1. The V segment lost 7 bases and the J segment 3 bases; nucleotides outside the gene matches: 8. The CDR3 runs to 13 residues. Germline CDR1 SQVTM, CDR2 ANQGSEA. CDR3 sequence: CSAEQGLHTEAFF. CDR3 nucleotides: TGCAGCGCAGAACAGGGGCTACACACTGAAGCTTTCTTT.